Described below is a single T cell receptor (beta chain) sequence and its context. Its antigen is not identified. After removal of 3 bases from V and 4 bases from J, the junction contained 9 bases not matched to a gene. Germline V gives CDR1 PRHDT, CDR2 FYEKMQ (reference sequence). The CDR3 is 18 residues long. These data are taken from a study of post-analysis software for immune sequencing data. Study findings and constraints: When the samples were clustered directly with F measure, those that had been prepared in the same batch showed strong co-clustering. There was significantly lower normalized Chao1 diversity in multiple sclerosis patients than in controls. Compared with controls, patients had more of roughly five TRBV segments, including TRBV5-6, TRBV5-1 and TRBV20-1.

Unique molecular identifiers had been added to the TCR beta cDNA libraries. The yield from roughly 1 to 10 million T cells was some 500,000 cDNA molecules in total. TCRdb fed the PCR reads into MiXCR, producing one record per CDR3 protein. Among hundreds of thousands of distinct CDR3 sequences listed, less than 45% were seen once. The sequenced sample consisted of blood. The receptor's source is a girl under 18 with multiple sclerosis. This chain uses TRBV13 with TRBJ2-3, with 14 nucleotides matching TRBD2. In DNA, the CDR3 is TGTGCCAGCAGCTTCCGACTAGCGGGAGGGCCCTCGTCAGATACGCAGTATTTT. It translates to CASSFRLAGGPSSDTQYF. The whole variable domain, filled in from reference TRBV13 and TRBJ2-3, reads AAGVIQSPRHLIKEKRETATLKCYPIPRHDTVYWYQQGPGQDPQFLISFYEKMQSDKGSIPDRFSAQQFSDYHSELNMSSLELGDSALYFCASSFRLAGGPSSDTQYFGPGTRLTVL.